This T cell receptor beta chain was recovered during a study of T cells in Graves' hyperthyroidism and ophthalmopathy. Germline V gene data show CDR1 as MDHEN and CDR2 as SYDVKM. This CDR3 spans 14 amino acids. V dropped 6 bases and J dropped 1 base, with 11 bases sitting between them. This clonotype was seen many times. Over 18 months, lack of ophthalmopathy progression marked Graves' hyperthyroidism as stable. The investigators amplified TCR beta CDR3 regions from RNA transcripts. First-round RT-PCR targeting the TCR CDR3 was performed with the HTBI primer set. One entry per CDR3 protein, called by TCRdb with MiXCR from the multiplex PCR reads. The sample carries over 550,000 distinct CDR3 sequences, roughly 17% recorded once.

The sequencing sample was made of blood. The clonotype comes from a woman aged 18-29 years with Graves' hyperthyroidism. The chain couples TRBV28 to TRBJ2-3, with D uncertain. The CDR3 DNA is TGTGCCAGCAGCGTCTACTCGGGCACAGATACGCAGTATTTT. As protein: CASSVYSGTDTQYF.